The entry below describes one T cell receptor beta chain. The data belong to a study of blood T cell repertoires in COVID-19. Whole-study context: Sites across the United States, Italy and Spain contributed samples from acute and convalescent COVID-19. Sample material is recorded as cDNA or gDNA derived from T cells, B-cell-depleted T cells, or PBMCs.

Assay: immunoSEQ multiplex PCR; the TCRdb copy retains only in-frame clones and omits some. The repertoire has 250,000 or so clones, around 88% of them found once; the top ten carry over 1.3%. Sequenced: peripheral blood. The TCR originated in a man older than 75 with acute or convalescent COVID-19.

CDR3 in DNA: TGTGCCAGCACCCTCCCTAGCGCGACCTACGAGCAGTACTTC. Protein product: CASTLPSATYEQYF. This chain joins TRBV28 and TRBJ2-7, with D perhaps matching TRBD2 (6 bases). CDR3 length: 14 amino acids. Germline CDR1 is MDHEN and CDR2 is SYDVKM. Trimming took off 7 bases at V and 2 bases at J, with 15 bases between the two ends.